This T cell receptor beta chain was profiled in a study of cytomegalovirus exposure and HLA in healthy donors. Study observations and caveats: More than 150 TCR beta chains were listed as cytomegalovirus-associated. Productive status was seen about 90% or about 30% of the time for most TCR beta V segments in an earlier analysis.

Germline CDR1 SGHAT, CDR2 FQNNGV. From its first to its last residue, the CDR3 has 13 amino acids. A note on this clone: Its antigen is not identified. The limits of the CDR3 on the DNA are not certain, so only TCRdb's listed CDR3 is given.

Primers: 60 Vbeta forward and 13 Jbeta reverse. Sequencing used immunoSEQ multiplex PCR; TCRdb keeps in-frame clones, though not all of them. Here the sample spans about 210,000 clones, roughly 78% being singletons. Source material: PBMCs. The TCR sequence derives from a boy aged 5-17 years in good health and CMV-seronegative. The chain links TRBV11-2 to TRBJ1-2. CDR3 sequence reads: CASSFGSGGGYTF.